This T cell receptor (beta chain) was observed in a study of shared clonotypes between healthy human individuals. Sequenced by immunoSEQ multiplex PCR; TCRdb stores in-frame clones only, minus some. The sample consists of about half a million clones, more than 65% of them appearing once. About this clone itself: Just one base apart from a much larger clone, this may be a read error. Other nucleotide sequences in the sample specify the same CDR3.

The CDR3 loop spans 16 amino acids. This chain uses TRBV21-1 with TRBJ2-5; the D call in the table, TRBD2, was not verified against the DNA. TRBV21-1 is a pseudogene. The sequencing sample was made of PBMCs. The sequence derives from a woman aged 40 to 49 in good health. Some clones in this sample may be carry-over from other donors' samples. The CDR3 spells CASSKGGWGPRETQYF. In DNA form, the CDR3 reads TGTGCCAGCAGCAAAGGAGGGTGGGGTCCACGGGAGACCCAGTACTTC.